This T cell receptor (beta chain) was obtained from a study of cytomegalovirus exposure and HLA in healthy donors. Study observations and caveats: An analysis was carried out later, and it reportedly showed fewer N-insertions in an Asian-associated ancestry cluster than the roughly 700-donor mean.

The V gene end was trimmed by 4 bases and the J gene end by 2 bases; junction bases not matched to a gene: 0. The CDR3 covers 15 residues. Germline assignment: CDR1 MNHNS and CDR2 SASEGT. Details on this clone: The antigen is undetermined.

Vbeta (60) and Jbeta (13) primers were used in the PCR. TCRdb's table, derived via immunoSEQ multiplex PCR, lists solely in-frame clones and lacks some. The table records 170,000 or so clones, 70% to 90% of them present only once. V and J are TRBV6-1 and TRBJ2-1, with 12 bases identical to TRBD2. The TCR originated in a woman aged 30 to 39 in good health and CMV-seronegative. Sequenced input: PBMCs. The CDR3 nucleotides are TGTGCCAGCAGTGGACTAGCGGGAGCCTACAATGAGCAGTTCTTC. Translation gives CASSGLAGAYNEQFF.